These T cell receptor beta chains were read from a single sample in a study of a mutant IDH1 vaccine in newly diagnosed glioma. These receptors are not linked to any known antigen. TCRdb keeps only in-frame clones here, not all; method: immunoSEQ multiplex PCR. The table records 40,000 to 55,000 clones, 78% of them present only once. Here the sequenced sample was PBMCs, taken from a glioma patient whose treatment included an IDH1 peptide vaccine. The origin of the receptors is a man aged 45-65 years with glioma. Each CDR3 is given with its conserved first and last residue. D genes are given only for firm matches. Part of the rows lack a size; the others show once, few, many or a class for expanded clones.

TRBV9	.	TRBJ1-1	.	CASSPTPGGVGSEAFF	TGTGCCAGCAGCCCAACCCCAGGAGGGGTCGGATCTGAAGCTTTCTTT
TRBV7-8	.	TRBJ2-3	TRBD2	CASSPRGTSGFTDTQYF	TGTGCCAGCAGCCCCCGGGGGACTAGCGGATTCACAGATACGCAGTATTTT
TRBV6-5	.	TRBJ1-1	.	CASSYGGRRDTEAFF	TGTGCCAGCAGTTACGGCGGACGCAGGGACACTGAAGCTTTCTTT
TRBV5-6	.	TRBJ2-7	.	CASSRAPGYEQYF	TGTGCCAGCAGCCGGGCCCCCGGCTACGAGCAGTACTTC
TRBV19	.	TRBJ1-3	TRBD1	CASSEGAVTGNTIYF	TGTGCCAGTAGTGAGGGGGCAGTCACTGGAAACACCATATATTTT
TRBV5-6	.	TRBJ1-2	.	CASSFPQGRGGYTF	TGTGCCAGCAGCTTTCCCCAGGGCAGGGGCGGCTACACCTTC
TRBV2	.	TRBJ2-7	.	CASTYGGEQYF	TGTGCCAGCACTTACGGTGGGGAGCAGTACTTC
TRBV30	.	TRBJ2-7	.	CAWSEVKARQYF	TGTGCCTGGAGTGAGGTTAAGGCAAGGCAGTACTTC
TRBV15	.	TRBJ1-1	.	CATSRVDLGAETEAFF	TGTGCCACCAGCAGGGTAGACCTGGGGGCAGAGACTGAAGCTTTCTTT
TRBV7-3	.	TRBJ2-2	TRBD1	CASSSSGTGDTGELFF	TGTGCCAGCAGCTCCTCGGGGACAGGGGACACCGGGGAGCTGTTTTTT
TRBV7-9	.	TRBJ1-2	.	CASSLVGTYANYGYTF	TGTGCCAGCAGCTTAGTGGGGACATACGCTAACTATGGCTACACCTTC
TRBV5-1	.	TRBJ2-4	TRBD1	CASSLTGGWDKNIQYF	TGCGCCAGCAGCTTGACAGGGGGATGGGACAAAAACATTCAGTACTTC
TRBV25-1	.	TRBJ1-2	.	CASSERIGARYGYTF	TGTGCCAGCAGTGAAAGAATCGGGGCTCGCTATGGCTACACCTTC
TRBV28	few	TRBJ1-2	TRBD1	CAIGGQRYGYTF	TGTGCCATAGGGGGACAGCGGTATGGCTACACCTTC
TRBV19	.	TRBJ1-1	TRBD1	CASSLGTGQENTEAFF	TGTGCCAGTAGTTTGGGGACAGGGCAGGAGAACACTGAAGCTTTCTTT
TRBV7-9	.	TRBJ2-1	.	CASSDGRYNEQFF	TGTGCCAGCAGCGACGGACGCTACAATGAGCAGTTCTTC
TRBV30	.	TRBJ1-5	TRBD1	CAWSGTAQPQHF	TGTGCCTGGAGCGGGACAGCTCAGCCCCAGCATTTT
TRBV5-4	.	TRBJ2-3	.	CASSWGDHTDTQYF	TGTGCCAGCAGCTGGGGGGACCACACAGATACGCAGTATTTT
TRBV7-2	.	TRBJ1-1	.	CASSLFGGRGAFF	TGTGCCAGCAGCTTATTTGGGGGGCGCGGAGCTTTCTTT
TRBV30	.	TRBJ1-1	.	CAWSVQMQRAFF	TGTGCCTGGAGTGTACAGATGCAGCGGGCTTTCTTT
TRBV4-2	.	TRBJ2-1	.	CASSPGDRSSYNEQFF	TGTGCCAGCAGTCCCGGGGACCGAAGCTCCTACAATGAGCAGTTCTTC
TRBV18	.	TRBJ2-5	TRBD1	CASSPLGTGRSETQYF	TGTGCCAGCTCACCACTGGGGACAGGGAGGTCGGAGACCCAGTACTTC
TRBV6-1	.	TRBJ2-7	TRBD1	CASIRDRGFYEQYF	TGTGCCAGCATCCGGGACAGGGGATTTTACGAGCAGTACTTC
TRBV27	.	TRBJ2-2	TRBD2	CAVGTRTAGELFF	TGTGCCGTAGGGACTAGAACGGCCGGGGAGCTGTTTTTT
TRBV19	.	TRBJ2-1	TRBD1	CASSIGDRGVNEQFF	TGTGCCAGTAGTATCGGGGACAGGGGAGTCAATGAGCAGTTCTTC
TRBV7-6	.	TRBJ2-2	TRBD2	CASSLFLAANTGELFF	TGTGCCAGCAGCTTATTTCTAGCGGCGAACACCGGGGAGCTGTTTTTT
TRBV5-6	.	TRBJ2-7	.	CASSLGHSYEQYF	TGTGCCAGCAGCTTGGGACACTCCTACGAGCAGTACTTC
TRBV5-4	.	TRBJ1-6	.	CASSFIDTNYNSPLHF	TGTGCCAGCAGCTTCATAGACACAAACTATAATTCACCCCTCCACTTT
TRBV5-1	.	TRBJ1-1	.	CASSHDWGTEAFF	TGCGCCAGCAGCCACGACTGGGGCACTGAAGCTTTCTTT
TRBV14	.	TRBJ2-2	.	CASNPAGWLTGELFF	TGTGCCAGCAACCCGGCAGGGTGGCTCACCGGGGAGCTGTTTTTT
TRBV7-9	.	TRBJ2-5	TRBD1	CASSLGQSQETQYF	TGTGCCAGCAGCCTGGGACAGTCCCAAGAGACCCAGTACTTC